These 22 T cell receptor beta chains were all obtained from the same sample, sequenced in a study of cytomegalovirus exposure and HLA in healthy donors. Use of 60 Vbeta and 13 Jbeta primers characterized the PCR. Sequenced by immunoSEQ multiplex PCR; TCRdb stores in-frame clones only, minus some. The sample lists 150,000 to 200,000 clones; roughly 73% were seen once. Sequencing was done on a sample of PBMCs. These receptors originate from a woman aged 40 to 55 in good health and CMV-seropositive.

J is TRBJ1-1 and V is TRBV7-3; D not resolved. The CDR3 loop spans 13 amino acids. V was trimmed by 4 bases and J by 4 bases, leaving 10 bases between them. Germline V gene sequence: CDR1 SGHTA, CDR2 FQGTGA. The CDR3 DNA reads TGTGCCAGCAGCTCGACACTGAGCACTGAAGCTTTCTTT. Its translation: CASSSTLSTEAFF.

The rearrangement joins TRBV5-6 to TRBJ2-7; 8 bases are shared with TRBD1. Germline trimming cut 1 base from V and 2 bases from J; bases unmatched to any gene: 2. The germline CDR1 and CDR2 sequences are SGHDT and YYEEEE. The CDR3 covers 14 residues. This chain's CDR3 is CASSLMGQAYEQYF. For the CDR3, the DNA is TGTGCCAGCAGCTTGATGGGACAGGCCTACGAGCAGTACTTC.

The rearrangement links TRBV11-3 to TRBJ2-2; tentative D call: TRBD1 (6 bases). The CDR3 runs 15 residues. From germline, CDR1 is SGHNT and CDR2 YENEEA. Trimming took 3 bases from V and 2 from J, leaving 10 bases between them. CDR3 DNA: TGTGCCAGCAGCTTTTCAGGGGCTAACACCGGGGAGCTGTTTTTT. It codes for CASSFSGANTGELFF.

The rearrangement uses TRBV21-1 and TRBJ2-7; TRBD2 is the table's D call and was not checked against the DNA. TRBV21-1 is a pseudogene locus. CDR3 length: 16 amino acids. The CDR3 region has the DNA TGTGCCAGCAAAGACTGGAGAATAGCGGGCCACGACGAGCAGTACTTC. It codes for CASKDWRIAGHDEQYF.

This sequence joins TRBV18 and TRBJ2-7; a possible D gene is TRBD1 (6 bases). V was clipped by 6 bases and J by 4 bases, with 13 bases between them. CDR3 length: 13 residues. The germline gives CDR1 KGHSH, CDR2 LQKENI. The CDR3, as DNA: TGTGCCAGCTCGAGGGACACGGGTTACGAGCAGTACTTC. Amino acid sequence: CASSRDTGYEQYF.

This clone was picked up one time. This sequence joins TRBV4-1 and TRBJ2-5; 12 bases fit TRBD2. Germline V lookup: CDR1 MGHRA, CDR2 YSYEKL. This CDR3 spans 18 amino acids. Trimming cost V 5 bases and J 5 bases; bases outside gene matches: 15. The DNA for the CDR3 is TGCGCCAGCAGCGCCTACCAGGGCCTAGCGGGAGGGCGGGAGACCCAGTACTTC. It translates to CASSAYQGLAGGRETQYF.

The V gene is TRBV28, the J gene TRBJ2-5, with 7 nucleotides matching TRBD1. Unmatched junction bases numbered 10, after V lost 4 bases and J lost 2 bases. This CDR3 has 16 amino acids. Germline loops: CDR1 MDHEN, CDR2 SYDVKM. The DNA of the CDR3 is TGTGCCAGCAGTTCTAACAGGGGAAACTTTCAAGAGACCCAGTACTTC. Translated, it gives CASSSNRGNFQETQYF.

This clone was counted a few times. This rearrangement joins TRBV7-8 to TRBJ2-1, with 11 bases aligning to TRBD2. J gave up 8 bases and V 6 bases, and 9 bases lay outside the gene matches. CDR3 length equals 15 residues. The germline V gene encodes CDR1 SGHVS and CDR2 FQNEAQ. CDR3 sequence reads: CASSHSSGRADEQFF. In nucleotides, the CDR3 is TGTGCCAGCAGTCACAGTAGCGGGAGGGCTGATGAGCAGTTCTTC.

V gene TRBV6-1 combines with J gene TRBJ2-7; D is undetermined. Germline V gene sequence: CDR1 MNHNS, CDR2 SASEGT. This CDR3 contains 12 residues. Trimming removed 6 bases from V and 0 bases from J, with 6 bases in between. The CDR3 loop reads CASRVYSYEQYF. The DNA for the CDR3 is TGTGCCAGCAGGGTCTACTCCTACGAGCAGTACTTC.

This clone is a singleton in its sample. The chain links TRBV7-9 to TRBJ2-2; D is uncertain. V was shortened by 8 bases and J by 2 bases, with 12 bases between the two germline ends. Germline V CDR1 and CDR2: SEHNR, FQNEAQ (reference sequence). This CDR3 has 14 amino acids. The CDR3 DNA reads TGTGCCAGCCTAGGTGGCGCAAACACCGGGGAGCTGTTTTTT. Encoded protein: CASLGGANTGELFF.

This CDR3 reads CASYSGANVLTF. CDR3 bases: TGTGCCAGTTACTCTGGGGCCAACGTCCTGACTTTC. The chain has TRBV27 and TRBJ2-6; D is undetermined. Germline V gene lookup returns CDR1 MNHEY and CDR2 SMNVEV (reference sequence). The CDR3 has 12 amino acids. The V end lost 9 bases, the J end lost 0 bases, and 3 bases lay between the germline ends.

The chain is built from TRBV7-3 and TRBJ1-1; D gene unclear. Germline V gene data show CDR1 as SGHTA and CDR2 as FQGTGA. Trimming took 5 bases from V and 3 from J, leaving 10 bases between them. This CDR3 has 13 residues. CDR3 coding DNA: TGTGCCAGCAGCGCCCCTCCGGACACTGAAGCTTTCTTT. It specifies CASSAPPDTEAFF.

The chain carries TRBV2 and TRBJ1-4; D gene ambiguous. From germline, CDR1 is SNHLY and CDR2 FYNNEI. V was shortened by 6 bases and J by 2 bases, with 10 bases between the two germline ends. The CDR3 has 14 residues. The CDR3 reads CASSRSQTNEKLFF. DNA of the CDR3: TGTGCCAGCAGCCGATCCCAGACTAATGAAAAACTGTTTTTT.

This clone was counted a few times. The chain joins TRBV18 to TRBJ2-3; D is unresolved. Germline V gene lookup returns CDR1 KGHSH and CDR2 LQKENI. Trimming removed 3 bases at V and 1 base at J, with 8 bases between. This CDR3 spans 14 amino acids. The CDR3 coding sequence is TGTGCCAGCTCACCTCCGGTTGGCACAGATACGCAGTATTTT. Protein product: CASSPPVGTDTQYF.

Written as DNA, the CDR3 is TGTGCCAGCAGTGACGGTGGTAGCGGGAGGAATGAGCAGTTCTTC. Translating it yields CASSDGGSGRNEQFF. The V and J genes are TRBV6-6 and TRBJ2-1; 10 bases align to TRBD2. The junction had 8 bases not matched to a gene; V was cut back by 5 bases and J by 7 bases. CDR1 is MNHNY, CDR2 SVGAGI, per germline (reference sequence). The CDR3 length is 15 residues.

The chain recombines TRBV27 with TRBJ1-2; TRBD1 agrees at 11 bases. V lost 4 bases and J lost 4; bases outside the gene matches: 5. The CDR3 length is 15 residues. Germline CDR1 reads MNHEY; CDR2 reads SMNVEV (reference sequence). CDR3 DNA: TGTGCCAGCAGTTCGAGGACAGGGGGCTTCTATGGCTACACCTTC. The encoded protein is CASSSRTGGFYGYTF.

V gene TRBV28 combines with J gene TRBJ1-2, with D hard to call. Germline V gene data show CDR1 as MDHEN and CDR2 as SYDVKM. Trimming stripped 5 bases from V and 4 bases from J, with 8 bases between. The CDR3 totals 12 residues. The CDR3 reads CASSPPLYGYTF. DNA for the CDR3: TGTGCCAGCAGTCCACCACTCTATGGCTACACCTTC.

The CDR3 sequence is CASSLGTATYEQYF. In DNA, the CDR3 is TGTGCCAGCAGCCTCGGGACAGCAACCTACGAGCAGTACTTC. This chain links TRBV11-2 with TRBJ2-7; 7 bases match TRBD1. The CDR3 has 14 amino acids. Germline V CDR1 and CDR2: SGHAT, FQNNGV. V was pared by 5 bases and J by 2 bases, with 6 bases of the junction left unmatched.

The chain carries TRBV30 and TRBJ2-7, with 9 bases fitting TRBD2. V trimming: 0 bases; J trimming: 5 bases; junction bases outside the gene matches: 8. Per germline, CDR1 GTSNPN and CDR2 SVGIG (reference sequence). The CDR3 sequence is 15 residues long. Here the CDR3 DNA reads TGTGCCTGGAGTGTAGTGGCGGGAGGGCCCAACGAGCAGTACTTC. Its protein is CAWSVVAGGPNEQYF.

The chain links TRBV2 to TRBJ2-5; 7 bases fit TRBD2. The CDR3 is made up of 16 amino acids. The germline V gene encodes CDR1 SNHLY and CDR2 FYNNEI. V was clipped by 3 bases and J by 7 bases; unmatched bases: 14. The CDR3 bases are TGTGCCAGCAGTGAGACCAGCGGGGCGACTGGGGGGACCCAGTACTTC. Protein: CASSETSGATGGTQYF.

The chain employs TRBV11-2 and TRBJ1-1; possibly TRBD1 for D (6 bases). Germline CDR1 and CDR2: SGHAT and FQNNGV. This CDR3 has 12 amino acids. Trimming cost V 6 bases and J 10 bases, with 15 bases left between them. For the CDR3, the DNA is TGTGCCAGCAGTTACGGGACACCCCGAGCTTTCTTT. Translation gives CASSYGTPRAFF.

This chain uses TRBV7-6 with TRBJ2-1; tentatively, D is TRBD2 (5 bases). CDR1 and CDR2 from the germline V gene are SGHVS and FNYEAQ. Deletions cut 7 bases from V and 8 bases from J, with 15 bases between. This CDR3 comprises 13 residues. DNA for the CDR3: TGTGCCAGCACCAGCGGACCACAGCATGAGCAGTTCTTC. It translates to CASTSGPQHEQFF.